The entry that follows covers one T cell receptor beta chain sequence. The antigen remains undetermined. The data originate from a study of Ad26.COV2.S vaccination and SARS-CoV-2 variants. General study results and limits: The TCR breadth and depth analyses may have understated or missed part of the total T cell responses. Considerable breadth of spike-specific CD8+ and CD4+ T cell responses has reportedly been documented following vaccination.

Treatment given: 19 received Ad26.COV2.S at low or high dose, single or two shots; about 5 received placebo; per-sample allocation not given. The samples were gathered on day 63 after the first injection of vaccine or placebo. Cohort 1b enrolled adults aged 18-55 years in Boston. The administered vaccine (an Ad26 vector) expressed Wuhan-strain SARS-CoV-2 spike. The germline V gene has CDR1 SGHDT and CDR2 YYEEEE. The CDR3 runs 16 residues. V lost 0 bases and J 8 bases, leaving 18 bases between the germline ends. The protocol was immunoSEQ multiplex PCR, while the TCRdb copy is restricted to in-frame clones and leaves out a portion. Of more than 300,000 clones listed, roughly 86% are singletons.

Material: peripheral blood, obtained in a trial of Ad26.COV2.S vaccine versus placebo. This chain connects TRBV5-6 to TRBJ2-1, with D uncertain. This clonotype was sampled from a person aged 18 to 65 who received the Ad26.COV2.S COVID-19 vaccine or a placebo. Here the CDR3 DNA reads TGTGCCAGCAGCTTGGTAGTTGGGCCCACCGGATATGAGCAGTTCTTC. This sequence encodes CASSLVVGPTGYEQFF.